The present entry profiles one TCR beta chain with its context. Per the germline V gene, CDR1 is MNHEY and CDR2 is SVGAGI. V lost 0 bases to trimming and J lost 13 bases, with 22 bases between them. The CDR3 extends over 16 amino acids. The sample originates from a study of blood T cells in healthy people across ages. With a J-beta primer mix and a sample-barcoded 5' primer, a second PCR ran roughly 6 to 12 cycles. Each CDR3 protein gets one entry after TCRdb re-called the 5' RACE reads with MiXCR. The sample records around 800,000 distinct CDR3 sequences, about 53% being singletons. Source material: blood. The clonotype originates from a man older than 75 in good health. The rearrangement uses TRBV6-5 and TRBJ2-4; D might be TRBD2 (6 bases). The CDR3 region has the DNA TGTGCCAGCAGTTACTCCTGGACTACCCCGTTAAACAAGCAGTACTTC. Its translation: CASSYSWTTPLNKQYF.